Listed here is a single TCR beta chain. The specificity of this receptor is unknown. Base-call qualities are not available, and no considerably larger clone is one nucleotide away. The cohort was made up of 666 healthy bone marrow donors. Cohort members were all nominally healthy when sampled, although unrecorded immune exposures were likely present. The donor tested CMV seronegative and was one of the 352 seronegative cohort members. A peripheral blood sample was provided by each donor, and peripheral blood mononuclear cells were used for TCR beta sequencing. The Qiagen DNeasy Blood Extraction Kit was used to extract genomic DNA from the blood cell samples. The receptor library was made with the immunoSEQ multiplex PCR assay. The multiplex PCR relied on a mix of 60 forward primers for TCR Vbeta segments and 13 reverse primers for TCR Jbeta segments. Amplification of the CDR3 region of rearranged TCR beta genes was performed with a multiplex PCR assay on genomic DNA. The Illumina HiSeq System was used to sequence the amplified TCR beta libraries as 87-base-pair reads. In the source study's methods: In a later analysis, some 80 million unique TCR beta chains were counted across the 690 or so repertoires, and around 10 million of these chains were shared by at least two donors. To remove PCR and sequencing errors, raw reads were error-corrected and collapsed into unique sequences using a nearest-neighbor algorithm that merged closely related sequences. V, D and J gene segments were assigned by aligning CDR3 sequences to IMGT reference sequences. Each retained sequence needed at least a six-nucleotide match to both a V gene segment and a J gene segment. A rearrangement counted as productive if the CDR3 had no stop codons and remained in frame with V and J, and every other rearrangement counted as non-productive. CDR3 was defined according to IMGT convention as the region running from the second conserved V-encoded cysteine to the conserved J-encoded phenylalanine. Sequences without an unambiguous match to a single V gene segment were excluded from the earlier analysis of almost 600 of the donors. In an earlier analysis of a few hundred of the donors, a V segment was called functional when productive rearrangements were above 56.7%, and segregating when the standard deviation between donors exceeded 5%. A statistical classification framework was built for diagnosing cytomegalovirus status from the catalog of TCR beta chain sequences. In a later analysis, TCR nucleotide sequences were compared against IMGT/GENE-DB human TR gene sequences so that V and J genes could be assigned. In a later analysis, CDR3 sequences and most-parsimonious VDJ recombination scenarios were assigned using the TCRdist pipeline. A later analysis defined each TCR beta chain by its CDR3 amino acid sequence plus V-gene family, and excluded reads lacking a unique V-gene family. A later analysis removed over 500 highly shared, low-generation-probability nucleotide sequences to deal with suspected cross-contamination and a sequencing artifact. In a later analysis, a clonal expansion index for each public chain was calculated from normalized within-repertoire ranks of inferred template counts. A later analysis computed generation probabilities with a VDJ recombination model fitted to out-of-frame rearrangements, and checked the results against IGoR. A later analysis scored TCR-TCR, TCR-HLA and TCR-CMV co-occurrence with hypergeometric tests, applying a repertoire-size bias correction to TCR pairs. To estimate false discovery rates, a later analysis permuted the HLA or CMV assignments 20 times. In a later analysis, co-occurring TCRs were grouped using DBSCAN, and TCRdist sequence similarity was added for clustering within HLA-allele-positive subsets. Repertoires with fewer than 30,000 or more than 120,000 public chains, plus five repertoires with anomalous nucleotide sharing, were excluded from co-occurrence clustering. As stored in TCRdb, this immuneACCESS dataset retains in-frame rearrangements with V and J assigned. A fraction of the clones does not appear; measured against another copy, unresolved V genes explain less than half of the discrepancy, and the remainder lacks a known reason. That table gives V, J and clone size, and the DNA gave D and trimming. The sample table holds 200,000 to 250,000 clones, of which 79% were seen once. 1.5% to 2% of the sample is taken by the ten largest.

The source of the sample is a study of cytomegalovirus exposure and HLA in healthy donors (dated by TCRdb to about 2017). In the study overall: In an earlier analysis of approximately 640 of the donors, 276 Gb of sequence data and about 110 million unique TCR beta sequences from roughly 190 million T cells were reported. Donor age, sex, ethnicity and CMV serostatus were compiled together with the repertoire data. An earlier analysis of 500 to 650 of the donors applied high-throughput TCR beta sequencing to assess whether each TCR beta V gene segment acted as functional or pseudogenic. A later analysis re-analyzed previously published TCR beta repertoires from 550 to 700 donors and added high-resolution HLA genotyping to study TCR occurrence patterns. Across roughly 420 genotyped donors of the cohort, an average of about 220,000 unique TCR beta nucleotide sequences per donor were sequenced, and around 19% of those sequences were non-productive. Rather than drawing on any new phenotypic data, the later analysis identified candidate immune exposures from TCR beta sequences and the way those sequences occurred across donors. Every repertoire in the discovery cohort had been generated on one and the same sequencing platform. Both class I and class II loci were covered by HLA typing, at four-digit resolution. The study aimed to test whether signatures of past pathogen exposure could be identified by cataloging public T cell receptors. Typing coverage varied by locus: roughly 620-640 donors for A, B, C, DRB1 and DQB1; about 520 for DQA1; some 610 for DPA1; some 470 for DPB1. Roughly 310 gigabases of sequencing data and approximately 93 million unique TCR sequences were included in an early release covering 550 to 800 HLA-typed donors. Of the 398 genotyped donors, approximately 80% were placed in the genetic ancestry cluster associated with self-reported Caucasian donors. Besides the first cohort of about 730 subjects, a separate validation cohort made up of some 110 different subjects was used. The T cell repertoires of under 700 subjects were profiled by immunosequencing and related to cytomegalovirus serostatus. Five DR-DQ haplotypes were treated as single units for association and clustering because of strong linkage in the cohort. A later genetic analysis used genome-wide SNP genotypes for about 55% of the 666 donors, treating that subset as a discovery cohort. High-throughput TCR immunosequencing, statistical association of individual TCRs with disease status, and machine learning were combined to predict cytomegalovirus infection status. Overall study outcomes, separate from this receptor: Broadly in line with IMGT annotations, most TCR beta V segments showed up in productive rearrangements about 87% or about 30% of the time in an earlier analysis of several hundred of the donors. Some IMGT-functional V segments, including TRBV6-2 and TRBV6-3, could not be told apart with the 87-base-pair reads, so those segments were excluded. Because HLA typing was missing for some donors at each locus, association tests included only the typed subset. Most CMV-associated TCR beta chains appeared to be HLA-restricted in a later analysis, and the HLA associations seemed to be driven largely by CMV exposure. Linkage disequilibrium might explain the correlated functional status among segregating V segments, but an unknown experimental factor could not be ruled out. Immune exposure information for the cohort was limited to CMV serostatus. While some public TCRs were present in many individuals, most TCR sequences turned up only very rarely across donors. A group of highly shared sequence variants was considered likely to be a technical artifact of the sequencing pipeline. A further reported finding was that TCR beta sequences accurately predicted the HLA-A and HLA-B alleles for most subjects in the first cohort. Presence/absence analyses assumed roughly uniform sequencing depth across donors, an assumption that may not hold. A few of the identified cytomegalovirus-associated TCR beta chains were confirmed in vitro to be specific for cytomegalovirus antigens. At a false discovery rate of 0.05, a later analysis linked around 15,000 TCR beta sequences to specific HLA alleles. Over 15 rarely observed V segments, including chromosome 9 orphons, were excluded from the earlier analysis of about 600 of the donors because counts were too low. According to a later genetic analysis, donors in an Asian-associated ancestry cluster had fewer N-insertions in productive TCRs than the roughly 660-donor mean. V-gene and J-gene trimming of TCR beta chains was associated with a missense DCLRE1C variant in a later genetic analysis, and the association was replicated in an independent cohort. Compared with equally common non-associated chains, HLA-associated TCR beta chains in a later analysis were more clonally expanded and had lower generation probabilities. It was suggested by the authors that the approach could potentially be generalized to other disease states and immunological phenotypes. A total of about 150 TCR beta chains were listed by the study as associated with cytomegalovirus. In a later analysis, TCR association rates were found to vary across HLA loci, with the most associated TCRs seen for DRB1 alleles and the fewest for HLA-C alleles. In a later analysis, several top co-occurrence clusters were reported to appear linked to parvovirus B19, influenza, CMV and Epstein-Barr virus. In this cohort, only TCR beta chains were sequenced, and detectable features were limited by the absence of alpha or paired-chain data. Assigning TCR associations to individual alleles was difficult when HLA alleles, especially DR and DQ, strongly co-occurred. In both the original and validation cohorts, the classifier was reported to diagnose cytomegalovirus status with high specificity and sensitivity.

There are 14 amino acids in the CDR3, from cysteine to phenylalanine inclusive. Kept here is only the CDR3 DNA, which spans 42 bases and is read in frame from base 1. The junction shows trimming of 4 bases on V and 3 bases on J, plus 11 bases between the germline ends. CDR1 and CDR2 are read off the germline V gene (reference sequence) as LNHNV and YYDKDF. The V gene is TRBV15 and the J gene is TRBJ2-3; TRBD2 is a possible D gene, resting on 6 matching bases. The clonotype originates from a man between 45 and 60 years old in good health and CMV-seronegative. Material: PBMCs. The CDR3 region reads CATSTWEATDTQYF. The DNA reads TGTGCCACCAGCACCTGGGAGGCGACAGATACGCAGTATTTT.